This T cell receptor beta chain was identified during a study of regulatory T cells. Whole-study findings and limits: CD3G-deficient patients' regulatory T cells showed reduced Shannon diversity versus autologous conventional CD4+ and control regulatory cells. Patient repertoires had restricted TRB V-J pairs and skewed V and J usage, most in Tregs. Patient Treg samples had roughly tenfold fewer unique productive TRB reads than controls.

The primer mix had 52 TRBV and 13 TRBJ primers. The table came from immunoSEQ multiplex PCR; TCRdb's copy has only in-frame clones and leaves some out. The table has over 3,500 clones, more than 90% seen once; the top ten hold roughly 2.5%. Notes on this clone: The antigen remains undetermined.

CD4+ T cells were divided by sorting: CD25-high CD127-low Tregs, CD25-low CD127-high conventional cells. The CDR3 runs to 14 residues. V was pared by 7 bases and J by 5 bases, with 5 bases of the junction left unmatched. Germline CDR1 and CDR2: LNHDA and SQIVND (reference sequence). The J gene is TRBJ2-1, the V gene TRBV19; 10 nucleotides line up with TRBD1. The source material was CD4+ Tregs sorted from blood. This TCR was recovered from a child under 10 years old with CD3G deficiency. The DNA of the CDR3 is TGTGCCAGTAATTCCGGGACAGGGGACAATGAGCAGTTCTTC. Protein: CASNSGTGDNEQFF.